Shown below are 27 T cell receptor beta chains from a single sample sequenced in a study of response to subunit inactivated influenza vaccine. TCRdb re-called the RT-PCR reads with MiXCR, one entry per CDR3 protein. This sample carries 550,000 to 800,000 distinct CDR3 sequences, approximately 15% of them seen once, and the ten largest clones take around 10%. The starting material was PBMCs from blood, obtained roughly 12 days after vaccination. The receptors shown here come from a man aged 45-65 years who received an inactivated influenza vaccine.

In its sample, this clonotype was seen a few times. DNA for the CDR3: TGCAGTGCCTGGGGTAGGTCGAGCTCCTACGAGCAGTACTTC. Translated, it gives CSAWGRSSSYEQYF. The rearrangement uses TRBV20-1 and TRBJ2-7, with D hard to call. V gave up 6 bases and J gave up 0 bases, with 15 bases separating them. The CDR3 is 14 amino acids. The germline CDR1 and CDR2 sequences are DFQATT and SNEGSKA (reference sequence).

V gene TRBV5-1 combines with J gene TRBJ2-3; TRBD2 aligns across 10 bases. Germline CDR1 is SGHRS and CDR2 is YFSETQ. The CDR3 covers 14 residues. With V trimmed by 4 bases and J by 5 bases, 4 bases remained unmatched. The CDR3: CASSPSGGGDTQYF. CDR3 DNA sequence: TGCGCCAGCAGCCCTAGCGGGGGAGGAGATACGCAGTATTTT.

This clonotype has only a few counts. This sequence joins TRBV12-3 or TRBV12-4 and TRBJ2-4; 7 positions match TRBD2. J was trimmed by 2 bases and V by 0 bases; bases with no gene match: 7. The CDR3 spans 17 residues. The CDR3 is CASSLAGGVYTKNIQYF. The CDR3 DNA is TGTGCCAGCAGTTTAGCGGGAGGGGTCTACACCAAAAACATTCAGTACTTC.

This clonotype was found many times. The CDR3 loop is CASRLPSGTNTGELFF. The CDR3 DNA reads TGCGCCAGCAGGTTACCTAGCGGAACTAACACCGGGGAGCTGTTTTTT. The chain recombines TRBV5-1 with TRBJ2-2, with 7 bases identical to TRBD2. V lost 5 bases to trimming and J lost 2 bases; unmatched junction nucleotides: 9. The CDR3 loop spans 16 amino acids. Germline V CDR1 and CDR2: SGHRS, YFSETQ.

The rearrangement joins TRBV29-1 to TRBJ2-7; D might be TRBD1 (6 bases). Germline CDR1 is SQVTM and CDR2 is ANQGSEA. V lost 7 bases to trimming and J lost 7 bases, with 23 bases between them. CDR3 length equals 14 residues. The CDR3, as DNA: TGCAGCGGGGGCTACGGACAGCCCCCTGAAGAGCAGTACTTC. Protein sequence: CSGGYGQPPEEQYF.

This clonotype was picked up a small number of times. V is TRBV12-3 or TRBV12-4 and J is TRBJ1-2, with 7 bases matching TRBD1. CDR3 length: 14 residues. V shed 11 bases, J shed 0 bases, and the junction held 9 bases outside the gene matches. The CDR3 DNA reads TGTGCCTCCAGGGGGAGGGCGACTAACTATGGCTACACCTTC. It translates to CASRGRATNYGYTF.

V and J are TRBV7-2 and TRBJ2-5, with TRBD2 identical over 7 bases. Per germline, CDR1 SGHTA and CDR2 FQGNSA. There are 15 residues in the CDR3. Trimming cost V 4 bases and J 1 base; bases outside gene matches: 6. CDR3 sequence (DNA): TGTGCCAGCAGCTCCCGACCTAGCGGCCAAGAGACCCAGTACTTC. It specifies CASSSRPSGQETQYF.

This chain links TRBV28 with TRBJ2-1; the D gene could be TRBD1 or TRBD2 (5 bases each). The CDR3 runs to 15 residues. Trimming removed 3 bases at V and 3 bases at J, with 12 bases between. CDR1 is MDHEN, CDR2 SYDVKM, per germline. CDR3 bases: TGTGCCAGCAGTTTGGGGGAGAGTTTCTACAATGAGCAGTTCTTC. Encoded protein: CASSLGESFYNEQFF.

In its sample, this clonotype was seen a few times. The gene calls are TRBV25-1 and TRBJ1-2; 8 bases line up with TRBD1. CDR3 length equals 12 residues. From germline, CDR1 is MGHDK and CDR2 SYGVNS. The V gene end was trimmed by 10 bases and the J gene end by 8 bases; junction bases not matched to a gene: 9. The CDR3, as DNA: TGTGCCATTGGGGACAGGATCGAGGGCTACACCTTC. The encoded protein is CAIGDRIEGYTF.

The chain recombines TRBV2 with TRBJ2-1; no clear D. V was cut by 1 base and J by 6 bases, with 7 bases left in between. Germline V CDR1 and CDR2: SNHLY, FYNNEI. The length of the CDR3 is 13 residues. Here the CDR3 reads CASSEGPINEQFF. The CDR3, as DNA: TGTGCCAGCAGTGAAGGGCCCATCAATGAGCAGTTCTTC.

This chain uses TRBV28 with TRBJ2-3; 7 bases fit TRBD2. V trimming: 6 bases; J trimming: 11 bases; junction bases outside the gene matches: 17. The CDR3 contains 15 residues. The germline V gene has CDR1 MDHEN and CDR2 SYDVKM. CDR3 sequence (DNA): TGTGCCAGCAGGACCCCGGGTCCGCTGCCGGGGGGGCAGTATTTT. Residues: CASRTPGPLPGGQYF.

The chain links TRBV11-2 to TRBJ2-3, with TRBD2 matching over 15 bases. The germline V gene has CDR1 SGHAT and CDR2 FQNNGV. V gave up 3 bases and J gave up 8 bases; unmatched junction bases: 0. This CDR3 contains 14 residues. CDR3: CASSLGLAGGTQYF. CDR3 coding DNA: TGTGCCAGCAGCTTGGGACTAGCGGGGGGTACGCAGTATTTT.

The rearrangement joins TRBV12-3 or TRBV12-4 to TRBJ2-1, with TRBD2 matching over 8 bases. CDR3 size: 15 residues. The V gene end was trimmed by 4 bases and the J gene end by 1 base; junction bases not matched to a gene: 3. Here the CDR3 DNA reads TGTGCCAGCAGTTCTAGCGGGCCGTCCTACAATGAGCAGTTCTTC. Its protein is CASSSSGPSYNEQFF.

This clonotype was observed a few times. The rearrangement joins TRBV12-3 or TRBV12-4 to TRBJ1-1; D might be TRBD1 (6 bases). Trimming removed 5 bases at V and 5 bases at J, with 15 bases between. CDR3 length: 14 residues. The DNA for the CDR3 is TGTGCCAGCAGTCTCGACAGGTTTAGAACTGAAGCTTTCTTT. Amino acid sequence: CASSLDRFRTEAFF.

The rearrangement links TRBV4-1 to TRBJ2-1; D perhaps matches TRBD2 (5 bases). This CDR3 region has 15 residues. Germline loops: CDR1 MGHRA, CDR2 YSYEKL. The V end lost 4 bases, the J end lost 0 bases, and 10 bases lay between the germline ends. The CDR3: CASSPGESSYNEQFF. CDR3 nucleotide sequence: TGCGCCAGCAGCCCCGGGGAGAGCTCCTACAATGAGCAGTTCTTC.

The chain couples TRBV10-3 to TRBJ2-7; D is perhaps TRBD2 (6 bases). V dropped 2 bases and J dropped 2 bases, with 22 bases sitting between them. CDR1 ENHRY and CDR2 SYGVKD come from the germline V gene. The CDR3 totals 18 residues. In DNA, the CDR3 is TGTGCCATCAGTGAGGCCGGGACTGACTACCGCCGCGCCTACGAGCAGTACTTC. The encoded protein is CAISEAGTDYRRAYEQYF.

The CDR3 DNA reads as TGCGCCAGCAGCTTGGCCGGGGGGCTCTCCCTCTCCTACGAGCAGTACTTC. Its translation is CASSLAGGLSLSYEQYF. This chain uses TRBV5-1 with TRBJ2-7; D may be TRBD2 (7 bases). This CDR3 region has 17 residues. Trimming removed 0 bases at V and 0 bases at J, with 16 bases between. Germline V lookup: CDR1 SGHRS, CDR2 YFSETQ.

V usage is TRBV5-1 and J usage is TRBJ2-1; 9 nucleotides align to TRBD1. This CDR3 spans 15 amino acids. Germline CDR1 reads SGHRS; CDR2 reads YFSETQ. Trimming at V came to 5 bases and at J to 9 bases, leaving 12 bases not matched to a gene. CDR3 nucleotides: TGCGCCAGCAGTAGAGGGGACAGGGAAGAAGGTGAGCAGTTCTTC. This encodes CASSRGDREEGEQFF.

The CDR3 bases are TGTGCCTGGAGTGATTGGAGGGTTGGGGAGACCCAGTACTTC. Its translation is CAWSDWRVGETQYF. This chain links TRBV30 with TRBJ2-5; the D gene is possibly TRBD2 (6 bases). The CDR3 has 14 residues. Between the trimmed V and J ends, which lost 1 base and 5 bases, there was a span of 14 bases. Germline CDR1 is GTSNPN and CDR2 is SVGIG (reference sequence).

This clonotype has ten or more counts. The chain carries TRBV12-3 or TRBV12-4 and TRBJ2-5; 10 bases agree with TRBD1. The CDR3 is 14 residues long. V shed 3 bases, J shed 5 bases, and the junction held 3 bases outside the gene matches. CDR3 residues: CASSLGQGYETQYF. In nucleotides, the CDR3 is TGTGCCAGCAGTTTGGGACAGGGGTACGAGACCCAGTACTTC.

This clonotype was seen more than once but under ten times. The rearrangement joins TRBV19 to TRBJ1-6, with TRBD1 matching over 7 bases. V was pared by 5 bases and J by 7 bases, with 11 bases of the junction left unmatched. CDR1 LNHDA and CDR2 SQIVND come from the germline V gene (reference sequence). This CDR3 contains 16 residues. Here the CDR3 DNA reads TGTGCCAGTAGTCAACAGGGGAGAGCGACGAATTCACCCCTCCACTTT. This sequence encodes CASSQQGRATNSPLHF.

Many counts were recorded for this clonotype. V gene TRBV3-1 combines with J gene TRBJ2-7, with 7 nucleotides matching TRBD2. Germline CDR1 is LGHDT and CDR2 is YNNKEL (reference sequence). V was pared by 4 bases and J by 0 bases, with 6 bases of the junction left unmatched. The CDR3 has 15 residues. CDR3 in amino acids: CASSPGLSSSYEQYF. The DNA of the CDR3 is TGTGCCAGCAGCCCGGGACTATCGAGCTCCTACGAGCAGTACTTC.

This chain links TRBV5-1 with TRBJ2-2; the match to TRBD2 covers 7 bases. The CDR3 runs to 15 residues. Per the germline V gene, CDR1 is SGHRS and CDR2 is YFSETQ. Trimming at V came to 0 bases and at J to 8 bases, leaving 7 bases not matched to a gene. DNA of the CDR3: TGCGCCAGCAGCTTGGCGGCGGGAGAGGCGGGGGAGCTGTTTTTT. Translation gives CASSLAAGEAGELFF. The whole variable domain, remainder taken from reference TRBV5-1 and TRBJ2-2, is KAGVTQTPRYLIKTRGQQVTLSCSPISGHRSVSWYQQTPGQGLQFLFEYFSETQRNKGNFPGRFSGRQFSNSRSEMNVSTLELGDSALYLCASSLAAGEAGELFFGEGSRLTVL.

The rearrangement links TRBV11-2 to TRBJ2-1; 11 positions agree with TRBD2. The CDR3 extends over 16 amino acids. V shed 6 bases, J shed 1 base, and the junction held 5 bases outside the gene matches. Germline V CDR1 and CDR2: SGHAT, FQNNGV. The CDR3 loop is CASSSTSGESYNEQFF. The CDR3, as DNA: TGTGCCAGCAGTTCGACTAGCGGGGAGTCCTACAATGAGCAGTTCTTC. Variable domain in full (rest from reference TRBV11-2 and TRBJ2-1): EAGVAQSPRYKIIEKRQSVAFWCNPISGHATLYWYQQILGQGPKLLIQFQNNGVVDDSQLPKDRFSAERLKGVDSTLKIQPAKLEDSAVYLCASSSTSGESYNEQFFGPGTRLTVL.

This clonotype was seen a few times. This chain connects TRBV27 to TRBJ2-3; D gene ambiguous. The germline V gene has CDR1 MNHEY and CDR2 SMNVEV (reference sequence). The germline V and J ends were trimmed by 4 bases and 1 base, with 12 bases remaining between them. The CDR3 covers 15 residues. CDR3 region: CASSSLGRGTDTQYF. For the CDR3, the DNA is TGTGCCAGCAGTTCACTGGGAAGGGGCACAGATACGCAGTATTTT.

This clonotype was seen a few times. This chain connects TRBV12-3 or TRBV12-4 to TRBJ2-5; 8 nucleotides line up with TRBD1. The CDR3 is 17 amino acids. V gave up 2 bases and J gave up 5 bases; unmatched junction bases: 13. The CDR3 loop reads CASSLSVTGGGVETQYF. The CDR3 DNA reads TGTGCCAGCAGTTTATCGGTCACAGGGGGTGGTGTGGAGACCCAGTACTTC.

This chain uses TRBV7-2 with TRBJ2-7; 12 bases map to TRBD2. The trim removed 5 bases at V and 5 bases at J, leaving 10 bases unmatched. The CDR3 extends over 16 amino acids. Germline V gene sequence: CDR1 SGHTA, CDR2 FQGNSA. DNA of the CDR3: TGTGCCAGCAGCCCCCCCAGACTAGCGGGGGCCCACGAGCAGTACTTC. Encoded protein: CASSPPRLAGAHEQYF. Drawing the rest from reference TRBV7-2 and TRBJ2-7, the complete variable domain is GAGVSQSPSNKVTEKGKDVELRCDPISGHTALYWYRQSLGQGLEFLIYFQGNSAPDKSGLPSDRFSAERTGGSVSTLTIQRTQQEDSAVYLCASSPPRLAGAHEQYFGPGTRLTVT.